The rows below give T cell receptor beta chains drawn from one sample of a study of CD8 T cells in ankylosing spondylitis. Each CDR3 protein is one row after TCRdb ran MiXCR on the 5' RACE reads. The table shows roughly 200,000 distinct CDR3 sequences, with around a quarter occurring only once. Sample: blood, either unsorted or a sorted T cell fraction (not recorded which). These receptors were taken from a male donor with ankylosing spondylitis or in good health (not recorded which). CDR3s include the opening cysteine and the closing phenylalanine or tryptophan. Each record gives: CDR3 DNA, CDR3 protein, J gene, clone size, V gene, D gene. The D gene is left open where the match is weak. Part of the rows lack a size; the others show once, few, many or a class for expanded clones.

TGCGCCAGCAGCTCTTCTAGCGGGAGTCGGTACGAGCAGTACTTC | CASSSSSGSRYEQYF | TRBJ2-7 | many | TRBV5-1 | TRBD2
TGCGCCAGCAGCTTGGCGGGGCAGGCGTACAATGAGCAGTTCTTC | CASSLAGQAYNEQFF | TRBJ2-1 | NA | TRBV5-1 | NA
TGTGCCATCAGCCCAGGGGATCAGCCCCAGCATTTT | CAISPGDQPQHF | TRBJ1-5 | few | TRBV10-3 | NA
TGCAGCGTAGGGGACGGCCCCTACGAGCAGTACTTC | CSVGDGPYEQYF | TRBJ2-7 | NA | TRBV29-1 | NA
TGCAGCGTCCGGACGGACTGGAACACTGAAGCTTTCTTT | CSVRTDWNTEAFF | TRBJ1-1 | NA | TRBV29-1 | NA
TGTGCCAGCAGTTTCCGCCCGTCCCGCGTAAGCTCCTACGAGCAGTACTTC | CASSFRPSRVSSYEQYF | TRBJ2-7 | NA | TRBV27 | NA
TGCAGTGCTTACCGGGACAGGGAATACATTCAGTACTTC | CSAYRDREYIQYF | TRBJ2-4 | NA | TRBV20-1 | TRBD1
TGCAGCGTTGGAGTTAGGCTAGCCTTCCAGGAGCAGTTCTTC | CSVGVRLAFQEQFF | TRBJ2-1 | few | TRBV29-1 | NA
TGTGCCAGCAGCTTAGGGCAGGGGGCAGCGAATGAGCAGTTCTTC | CASSLGQGAANEQFF | TRBJ2-1 | many | TRBV11-2 | TRBD1
TGCGCCAGCAGCTTGCTGGGGGTTGGTGAGCAGTTCTTC | CASSLLGVGEQFF | TRBJ2-1 | many | TRBV5-1 | NA
TGTGCCAGCAGCTTAGATCGCGGTACGCAGTATTTT | CASSLDRGTQYF | TRBJ2-3 | many | TRBV11-2 | NA
TGTGCCAGCTCACCAAAGCGGGGCGCCGGAGAGACCCAGTACTTC | CASSPKRGAGETQYF | TRBJ2-5 | NA | TRBV18 | TRBD2
TGTGCCAGCCAACCCGGGACAGGGGGGCCTTACGAGCAGTACTTC | CASQPGTGGPYEQYF | TRBJ2-7 | few | TRBV28 | TRBD1
TGCAGTGCTCCCGGGACAGGTATAGGCTACACCTTC | CSAPGTGIGYTF | TRBJ1-2 | NA | TRBV20-1 | TRBD1
TGCAGCTTCACCAGGGAGGTGGGGGAGACCCAGTACTTC | CSFTREVGETQYF | TRBJ2-5 | NA | TRBV29-1 | NA
TGTGCCAGCAGCAAACCGGGACTAGCGGACTCCTACGAGCAGTACTTC | CASSKPGLADSYEQYF | TRBJ2-7 | many | TRBV4-2 | TRBD2
TGTGCCAGCAGTTCGGCGGGACAGGGCAACTATGGCTACACCTTC | CASSSAGQGNYGYTF | TRBJ1-2 | many | TRBV12-3/TRBV12-4 | TRBD1
TGTGCCAGCAGTTGGGGGACAGGGGGCGATTCACCCCTCCACTTT | CASSWGTGGDSPLHF | TRBJ1-6 | NA | TRBV6-5 | TRBD1
TGTGCCAGCTCACCCGGCGGAGGCAGCCTAAGAGAGCAGTACTTC | CASSPGGGSLREQYF | TRBJ2-7 | NA | TRBV18 | NA
TGCGCCAGCAGCCAAGATGGTGGGACAGGGGGCTACAATGAGCAGTTCTTC | CASSQDGGTGGYNEQFF | TRBJ2-1 | many | TRBV4-1 | TRBD1
TGTGCCAGCAGCCAGATGACTAGCGGGAGCTACGAGCAGTACTTC | CASSQMTSGSYEQYF | TRBJ2-7 | many | TRBV3-1 | TRBD2
TGCGCCAGCAGCGGACAGGGAAGAACCTACGAGCAGTACTTC | CASSGQGRTYEQYF | TRBJ2-7 | many | TRBV5-1 | TRBD1
TGTGCCAGCAGCTACAACGGGCGGAAGGGAAACGAGCAGTTCTTC | CASSYNGRKGNEQFF | TRBJ2-1 | many | TRBV5-5 | NA
TGCAGTGCTCTAACCTGGACTAGCGGAACCTCCAATGAGCAGTTCTTC | CSALTWTSGTSNEQFF | TRBJ2-1 | few | TRBV20-1 | TRBD2
TGTGCCAGCAGCTTAGCCAGCGGGAGGAACGAGCAGTACTTC | CASSLASGRNEQYF | TRBJ2-7 | NA | TRBV11-2 | TRBD2
TGTGCCAGCAGCTTAAGCATCAGTAACAATGAGCAGTTCTTC | CASSLSISNNEQFF | TRBJ2-1 | NA | TRBV7-9 | NA
TGTGCCAGCAGCCCCGCCCGCGCAACTAGCTCTCGCGAGCAGTTCTTC | CASSPARATSSREQFF | TRBJ2-1 | NA | TRBV7-3 | NA
TGTGCCAGCAGCCCCTGGGATAGCAATCAGCCCCAGCATTTT | CASSPWDSNQPQHF | TRBJ1-5 | many | TRBV3-1 | NA
TGCAGCGTAGGCAACAGGGGCCCCTACGAGCAGTACTTC | CSVGNRGPYEQYF | TRBJ2-7 | few | TRBV29-1 | TRBD1
TGCAGCGTTGTTGACAGTTCTCACTACGAGCAGTACTTC | CSVVDSSHYEQYF | TRBJ2-7 | NA | TRBV29-1 | NA
TGTGCCAGCAGCCAAGATCGAAGGGGGGAACCCCTCCACTTT | CASSQDRRGEPLHF | TRBJ1-6 | many | TRBV3-1 | NA
TGCAGCGTCGTCGTTTCCTACGAGCAGTACTTC | CSVVVSYEQYF | TRBJ2-7 | many | TRBV29-1 | NA
TGTGCCAGCAGCAGGACTAGCGGGAGTCAAAATGAGCAGTTCTTC | CASSRTSGSQNEQFF | TRBJ2-1 | NA | TRBV4-2 | TRBD2
TGCAGTGCTGGTAGTAACGAGCAGTTCTTC | CSAGSNEQFF | TRBJ2-1 | many | TRBV20-1 | NA
TGTGCCAGCAGAACTGGACTAGCGGACACAGATACGCAGTATTTT | CASRTGLADTDTQYF | TRBJ2-3 | once | TRBV7-2 | TRBD2
TGTGCCAGCAGCCCCACACTAGCTAGCTCCTACGAGCAGTACTTC | CASSPTLASSYEQYF | TRBJ2-7 | many | TRBV7-6 | NA
TGCGCCAGCAGCTGGGACATATCCTACGAGCAGTACTTC | CASSWDISYEQYF | TRBJ2-7 | NA | TRBV5-1 | NA
TGTGCCAGCTCCCCCGACAGTTCCTATGGCTACACCTTC | CASSPDSSYGYTF | TRBJ1-2 | many | TRBV18 | NA
TGTGCCAGCAGCTTAGAAGATCATCAGCCCCAGCATTTT | CASSLEDHQPQHF | TRBJ1-5 | few | TRBV11-2 | NA
TGCGCCAGCAGAACGGCAGGGCAAGGGAATGAGCAGTTCTTC | CASRTAGQGNEQFF | TRBJ2-1 | NA | TRBV5-1 | NA
TGTGCCAGCAGCATCGATAATCAGCCCCAGCATTTT | CASSIDNQPQHF | TRBJ1-5 | many | TRBV7-9 | NA
TGTGCCACCCTTGGTGGAGGGGCCAGGGATGAGCAGTTCTTC | CATLGGGARDEQFF | TRBJ2-1 | many | TRBV10-3 | NA
TGCAGTGCTGGGGGGACAGGGACTAATGAAAAACTGTTTTTT | CSAGGTGTNEKLFF | TRBJ1-4 | few | TRBV20-1 | TRBD1
TGTGCCAGCAGTTTTCCGGGAGGGGAAGCGAGGGAACAGTACTTC | CASSFPGGEAREQYF | TRBJ2-7 | NA | TRBV7-9 | TRBD2
TGTGCCATCTCCCCACGCTTAGCGCCCGGGGGCACCGGGGAGCTGTTTTTT | CAISPRLAPGGTGELFF | TRBJ2-2 | once | TRBV10-3 | NA
TGCAGTGGCCTTGGAGGGAAAGAGACCCAGTACTTC | CSGLGGKETQYF | TRBJ2-5 | few | TRBV20-1 | NA
TGTGCCAGCAGCTACGAGAGTCGCAATCAGCCCCAGCATTTT | CASSYESRNQPQHF | TRBJ1-5 | many | TRBV7-2 | NA
TGTGCCAGCAGCTTAGCTCCCGCTAGCGGGAGTGGTGGCATTCAGTACTTC | CASSLAPASGSGGIQYF | TRBJ2-4 | many | TRBV7-2 | TRBD2
TGTGCCAGCAGTTTAACAGATTCCTACGAGCAGTACTTC | CASSLTDSYEQYF | TRBJ2-7 | many | TRBV12-3/TRBV12-4 | NA
TGTGCCAGCAGCCCCCGGACAGGTCGGGCACAGCCCCAGCATTTT | CASSPRTGRAQPQHF | TRBJ1-5 | many | TRBV7-2 | TRBD1
TGCGCCAGCTCCCCCCCAAGCGGGAGGGCCTACGAGCAGTACTTC | CASSPPSGRAYEQYF | TRBJ2-7 | many | TRBV5-1 | TRBD2
TGTGCCAGCAGCTCCTGGGGTACGGGGAGCACAGATACGCAGTATTTT | CASSSWGTGSTDTQYF | TRBJ2-3 | few | TRBV11-2 | NA
TGCAGTGCTATACAGGGAATGGGCACCGGGGAGCTGTTTTTT | CSAIQGMGTGELFF | TRBJ2-2 | NA | TRBV20-1 | NA
TGTGCCAGCAGCTCCAATGCGCGCCAGGACAGGGGAATAGGGACGCAGTATTTT | CASSSNARQDRGIGTQYF | TRBJ2-3 | many | TRBV11-2 | TRBD1
TGTGCCAGCAGCTTAGGGGAAAACATTCAGTACTTC | CASSLGENIQYF | TRBJ2-4 | many | TRBV13 | NA
TGTGCCAGCAGCCAACAAGATACGCAGTATTTT | CASSQQDTQYF | TRBJ2-3 | many | TRBV3-1 | NA
TGTGCCAGCAGTTACTCCTTCAGACAGGAGTATAGCAATCAGCCCCAGCATTTT | CASSYSFRQEYSNQPQHF | TRBJ1-5 | many | TRBV6-5 | NA
TGTGCCAGCAGCCAAGGGGCTAGCGGGAGTTTCAGTGAGCAGTTCTTC | CASSQGASGSFSEQFF | TRBJ2-1 | NA | TRBV4-2 | TRBD2
TGCGCCAGCAGCTTGGCAGGAACGACCGGGTTGGAGTTCTTC | CASSLAGTTGLEFF | TRBJ2-1 | NA | TRBV5-1 | NA
TGTGCCATCAGTGAGGGGCCGATTGGGGAGCAGTACTTC | CAISEGPIGEQYF | TRBJ2-7 | NA | TRBV10-3 | NA